The subject of this entry is one T cell receptor beta chain. Its antigen is currently not known. Within one base of it there is no much larger clone, and no base qualities were kept. The sample belongs to a study of control samples from healthy donors and cancer patients (dated by TCRdb to 2018 to 2020). Trimming takes 7 bases from V and 5 bases from J, and the germline ends sit 21 bases apart. The germline V gene yields MNHEY for CDR1 and SVGAGI for CDR2. Measured from the cysteine to the phenylalanine, the CDR3 is 15 residues long. Left in the record is the CDR3 DNA by itself, 45 bases read in frame from the first base. Receptor libraries were prepared by the immunoSEQ multiplex PCR assay. The table was pulled from immuneACCESS by TCRdb, which kept in-frame rearrangements only. Such tables lose some clones; where checked, under half of the loss comes from unresolved V genes, and the rest has no known cause. Here the sample has 90,000 to 110,000 clones; 90% occur a single time. The ten largest clones represent 4% to 4.5% of the sample.

Input material: blood. The receptor chain draws on TRBV6-5 and TRBJ2-7; the D region is possibly TRBD1 or TRBD2, each matching across 5 bases. The sequence was collected from a human donor in good health. The donor label of this sample is uncertain. CDR3 reads: CASTFLGTDGHEQYF. Here is the DNA: TGTGCCAGCACTTTCTTAGGGACCGACGGGCACGAGCAGTACTTC.